These 7 T cell receptor beta chains were all obtained from the same sample, sequenced in a study of shared T cell receptors in the human thymus. Repertoires were generated with immunoSEQ multiplex PCR, while TCRdb's copy carries only in-frame clones and drops some. The data hold hundreds of thousands of clones, with about 84% observed a single time. The sample also formed part of further work on human thymus T cells.

The sequencing sample was made of thymocytes. These receptors all stem from a boy younger than two with a congenital heart defect.

The CDR3 reads CASSQGLAGWNEQFF. The DNA of the CDR3 is TGTGCCAGCAGCCAGGGACTAGCGGGGTGGAATGAGCAGTTCTTC. The V call is TRBV14, the J call TRBJ2-1; TRBD2 agrees at 13 bases. The CDR3 is 15 amino acids. Germline V gives CDR1 SGHDN, CDR2 FVKESK. J gave up 7 bases and V 3 bases, and 3 bases lay outside the gene matches.

This chain joins TRBV2 and TRBJ2-7, with D possibly TRBD2 on 6 matching bases. The length of the CDR3 is 15 residues. V lost 2 bases to trimming and J lost 0 bases, with 11 bases between them. Germline V lookup: CDR1 SNHLY, CDR2 FYNNEI. This CDR3 is CASSEHSGVSYEQYF. The CDR3 bases are TGTGCCAGCAGTGAACACTCGGGAGTCTCCTACGAGCAGTACTTC.

V usage is TRBV10-2 and J usage is TRBJ2-3; D not certain. V lost 7 bases to trimming and J lost 2 bases, with 7 bases between them. In germline, CDR1 is WSHSY, CDR2 SAAADI. The CDR3 is made up of 12 amino acids. The CDR3 loop reads CASNTTTDTQYF. The CDR3 DNA reads TGCGCCAGCAATACAACCACAGATACGCAGTATTTT.

This chain joins TRBV4-1 and TRBJ2-3; 7 nucleotides match TRBD2. The ends lost 3 bases at V and 1 base at J; junction bases unmatched: 13. There are 18 residues in the CDR3. Germline CDR1 and CDR2: MGHRA and YSYEKL. CDR3 coding DNA: TGCGCCAGCAGCCAGTGGCGGCTAGCGGAAAGGGGCACAGATACGCAGTATTTT. This codes for CASSQWRLAERGTDTQYF.

The genes are TRBV4-1 and TRBJ2-5, with 7 nucleotides matching TRBD2. Trimming cost V 2 bases and J 5 bases; bases outside gene matches: 11. Germline assignment: CDR1 MGHRA and CDR2 YSYEKL. The CDR3 sequence is 16 residues long. CDR3 DNA: TGCGCCAGCAGCCAATACGTGGGAGGGCCTTGGGAGACCCAGTACTTC. Translation gives CASSQYVGGPWETQYF.

The chain couples TRBV2 to TRBJ2-7; D is possibly TRBD2 (5 bases). V was trimmed by 7 bases and J by 2 bases, leaving 15 bases between them. The CDR3 loop spans 14 amino acids. Germline V gene data show CDR1 as SNHLY and CDR2 as FYNNEI. CDR3 bases: TGTGCCAGCACAGGAGGCTTGCCAACCTACGAGCAGTACTTC. This encodes CASTGGLPTYEQYF.

The chain joins TRBV28 to TRBJ2-1, with D possibly being TRBD2 (6 bases). From germline, CDR1 is MDHEN and CDR2 SYDVKM. There are 22 residues in the CDR3. V lost 5 bases and J lost 2, with 34 bases in between. The DNA of the CDR3 is TGTGCCAGCAGTCCCTTGGTAGGGCGGGACTTCCAAAAGAGACCGGCCTACAATGAGCAGTTCTTC. Protein sequence: CASSPLVGRDFQKRPAYNEQFF.